This T cell receptor (beta chain) was recorded in a study of T cells after somatic rescue of genetic block. The repertoire was sequenced with immunoSEQ multiplex PCR; TCRdb's copy has only in-frame clones and lacks some. The sample shows some 9,100 clones, around 69% of them seen only once. CDR3 size: 14 residues. The germline gives CDR1 SGHKS, CDR2 YYEKEE (reference sequence). The J segment lost 4 bases and the V segment lost 3 bases, leaving 4 bases of the junction unmatched. Sequencing used peripheral blood mononuclear cells (PBMCs). V usage is TRBV5-5 and J usage is TRBJ2-5, with TRBD1 matching over 9 bases. This TCR came from a boy between 5 and 17 years old. CDR3 sequence (DNA): TGTGCCAGCAGCTCCGGGACAGGGATAGAGACCCAGTACTTC. Protein product: CASSSGTGIETQYF.